This T cell receptor beta chain was observed in a study of vaccination and CD4 T cells after COVID-19. Study details: Cells were stimulated with overlapping spike peptides from SARS-CoV-2, HCoV-NL63, HCoV-OC43 and HCoV-229E. Study-wide results and limits: Researchers report that a median roughly 85% of reactive clones in convalescent patients surfaced only post-vaccination.

To note about this clonotype: Its antigen remains unidentified.

The Oncomine TCR Beta short-read assay sequenced DNA from cultured CD4+ T cells. Genomic DNA extraction was carried out from cultured CD4+ T cells. TCRdb reanalysed the PCR reads using MiXCR and keeps one entry per CDR3 protein. The table lists about 10,000 distinct CDR3 sequences, about 28% of them singletons. Treatment indicated: approximately 10-day PBMC culture with coronavirus spike peptide pools or control peptides (ViraFEST assay). The sequence was obtained from a human donor who had recovered from COVID-19. Sequencing was performed on CD4+ T cells from blood, cultured in vitro, taken after SARS-CoV-2 vaccination.

CDR3 residues: CASSSPSPGQGTGTQYF. CDR3 nucleotides: TGTGCCAGCAGTTCCCCTTCCCCGGGACAGGGGACGGGGACCCAGTACTTC. The chain employs TRBV28 and TRBJ2-5; 10 positions match TRBD1. CDR3 size: 17 residues. With 4 bases clipped from V and 7 bases from J, the junction kept 15 bases outside the gene matches. Germline V gene lookup returns CDR1 MDHEN and CDR2 SYDVKM.